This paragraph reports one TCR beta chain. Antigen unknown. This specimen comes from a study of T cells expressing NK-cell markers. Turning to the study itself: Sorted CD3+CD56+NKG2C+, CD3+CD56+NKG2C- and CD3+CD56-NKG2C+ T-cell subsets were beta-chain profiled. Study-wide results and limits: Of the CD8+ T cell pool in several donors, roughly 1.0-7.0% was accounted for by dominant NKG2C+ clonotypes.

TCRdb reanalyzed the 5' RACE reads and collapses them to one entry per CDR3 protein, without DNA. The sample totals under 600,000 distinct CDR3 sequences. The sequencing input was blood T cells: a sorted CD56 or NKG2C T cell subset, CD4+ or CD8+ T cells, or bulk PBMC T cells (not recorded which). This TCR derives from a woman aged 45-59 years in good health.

The chain's CDR3 is CSVEGPREGWNEQFF. The chain links TRBV29-1 to TRBJ2-1; the D gene TCRdb calls, TRBD2, cannot be checked with no DNA. The CDR3 is 15 residues long. Per germline, CDR1 SQVTM and CDR2 ANQGSEA.